The sample holds many counts of the clone carrying this T cell receptor (beta chain). This record belongs to a study of T cells in Graves' hyperthyroidism and ophthalmopathy. Germline V gene lookup returns CDR1 SGHNT and CDR2 YYREEE (reference sequence). CDR3 length equals 13 residues. The V end was cut by 9 bases, the J end by 0 bases, with 7 bases between. The study defined stable Graves' hyperthyroidism as no ophthalmopathy progression within 18 months. The investigators amplified TCR beta CDR3 regions from RNA transcripts. HTBI primers drove first-round RT-PCR of the TCR CDR3. Each CDR3 protein is one row after TCRdb ran MiXCR on the multiplex PCR reads. The repertoire includes 500,000 to 550,000 distinct CDR3 sequences, about a fifth of them detected once, and about 25% sits in the top ten.

This clonotype originated in a man between 18 and 35 years old with Graves' hyperthyroidism. The sample was blood. The rearrangement uses TRBV5-4 and TRBJ2-6; D not resolved. CDR3 coding DNA: TGTGCCATTGGAATCTCTGGGGCCAACGTCCTGACTTTC. This gives the protein CAIGISGANVLTF.